This TCR beta chain came from a study of T cell responses to AZD1222 COVID-19 vaccine. This CDR3 has 18 amino acids. Trimming shortened V by 4 bases and J by 1 base, and 19 bases separated the two germline ends. Germline CDR1 is SEHNR and CDR2 is FQNEAQ (reference sequence). Sequencing used immunoSEQ multiplex PCR; TCRdb keeps in-frame clones, though not all of them. The sample gives roughly 100,000 clones, over 75% of which show up once; 7% to 10% is in the top ten. This rearrangement joins TRBV7-9 to TRBJ2-2; D might be TRBD2 (7 bases). The material sequenced was peripheral blood, taken on day 0 of AZD1222 vaccination. The origin of this receptor is an adult in good health. As DNA, the CDR3 is TGTGCCAGCAGCTCTGTACAAGGGGGAGGGAGGAACACCGGGGAGCTGTTTTTT. It is translated as CASSSVQGGGRNTGELFF.